The present entry profiles one T cell receptor (beta chain) with its context. Its antigen is not identified. These data come from a study of cytotoxic CD8 clonotypes in ibrutinib-treated CLL. As for the study in general: After treatment lasting a median roughly 13 months, range 6 to 36, response samples were collected. Broader study findings: Public clonotypes proved infrequent, and on treatment they shrank or remained steady.

Sequencing used immunoSEQ multiplex PCR; TCRdb keeps in-frame clones, though not all of them. The sample records 70,000 to 85,000 clones, around 84% being singletons. The germline V gene encodes CDR1 SGHRS and CDR2 YFSETQ. The CDR3 is 13 amino acids. Deletions cut 0 bases from V and 7 bases from J, with 7 bases between. The source of this sequence is a human donor with chronic lymphocytic leukemia. The chain combines TRBV5-1 with TRBJ1-4; weak D call: TRBD1 (5 bases). Sequenced material: PBMCs, taken at disease progression, from a patient treated with ibrutinib. The CDR3 nucleotides are TGCGCCAGCAGCTTGGAGAGGGGTGAAAAACTGTTTTTT. Encoded protein: CASSLERGEKLFF.